This T cell receptor (beta chain) was identified in a study of T cell changes during pregnancy in multiple sclerosis (dated by TCRdb to the late 2010s). With regard to the full study: The study looked at changes in the T cell repertoire across pregnancy in women with multiple sclerosis.

V is clipped by 4 bases and J by 9 bases, and the sequence between their germline boundaries is 23 bases long. Via the germline V gene, CDR1 is MNHEY and CDR2 SVGAGI. The CDR3 holds 16 amino acids from the cysteine to the phenylalanine. Only the CDR3 part of the read is kept: 48 bases, read in frame from the first base. With regard to this clone: This clone's antigen is unknown. Base qualities were left out, and no much larger clone turns up one base away.

Library preparation used the immunoSEQ multiplex PCR assay. The table was pulled from immuneACCESS by TCRdb, which kept in-frame rearrangements only. Such tables lose some clones; where checked, under half of the loss comes from unresolved V genes, and the rest has no known cause. Here the sample has around 50,000 clones; over 80% occur a single time. Approximately 0.61% of the sample goes to the ten largest clones. This receptor chain uses TRBV6-5 and TRBJ2-3, with the D segment identity uncertain. This receptor was obtained from a female donor with multiple sclerosis, enrolled in a pregnancy study. Sequencing used CD4+ T cells from peripheral blood mononuclear cells, obtained in the third trimester of pregnancy. The base sequence is TGTGCCAGCAGTTTCATCTCCGGAGCCGCCGTAGTGACGCAGTATTTT. Translation gives CASSFISGAAVVTQYF.